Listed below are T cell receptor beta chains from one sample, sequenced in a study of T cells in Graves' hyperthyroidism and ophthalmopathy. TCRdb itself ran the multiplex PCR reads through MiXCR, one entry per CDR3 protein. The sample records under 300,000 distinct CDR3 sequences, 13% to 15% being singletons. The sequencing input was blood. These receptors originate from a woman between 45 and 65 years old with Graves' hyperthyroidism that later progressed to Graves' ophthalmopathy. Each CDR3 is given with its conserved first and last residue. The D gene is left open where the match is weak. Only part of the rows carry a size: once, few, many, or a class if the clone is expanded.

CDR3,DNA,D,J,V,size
CSVEGSPLTEAFF,TGCAGCGTTGAAGGCAGCCCCCTCACTGAAGCTTTCTTT,.,TRBJ1-1,TRBV29-1,few
CASSVGDPYGYTF,TGTGCCAGCAGCGTGGGGGATCCCTATGGCTACACCTTC,.,TRBJ1-2,TRBV9,.
CASSSFSGTGVDYGYTF,TGTGCCAGCAGCTCATTTTCCGGGACAGGGGTCGACTATGGCTACACCTTC,TRBD1,TRBJ1-2,TRBV7-2,.
CASSQANNENTEAFF,TGTGCCAGCAGCCAAGCGAACAACGAGAACACTGAAGCTTTCTTT,.,TRBJ1-1,TRBV4-2,many
CSAERSGIGSEQFF,TGCAGTGCGGAGCGTAGCGGGATAGGTAGTGAGCAGTTCTTC,TRBD2,TRBJ2-1,TRBV20-1,many
CAISEIQGSETQYF,TGTGCCATCAGTGAGATACAGGGTTCGGAGACCCAGTACTTC,.,TRBJ2-5,TRBV10-3,.
CASSLGQFFSGANVLTF,TGTGCCAGCAGCTTAGGACAATTTTTCTCTGGGGCCAACGTCCTGACTTTC,.,TRBJ2-6,TRBV7-9,few
CSVVVTLFFSYEQYF,TGCAGCGTTGTCGTCACACTTTTCTTCAGCTACGAGCAGTACTTC,.,TRBJ2-7,TRBV29-1,few
CASSFDTDTQYF,TGTGCCAGCAGTTTCGACACAGATACGCAGTATTTT,.,TRBJ2-3,TRBV12-3/TRBV12-4,many
CASSYSAGYYEQYF,TGTGCCAGCAGTTACTCGGCAGGCTACTACGAGCAGTACTTC,.,TRBJ2-7,TRBV6-5,many
CSATSAGEAYNEQFF,TGCAGTGCTACGTCAGCGGGAGAGGCTTACAATGAGCAGTTCTTC,TRBD2,TRBJ2-1,TRBV20-1,many
CASKVGGNTEAFF,TGTGCCAGCAAAGTGGGCGGAAACACTGAAGCTTTCTTT,.,TRBJ1-1,TRBV27,many
CASSFGGRNTEAFF,TGTGCCAGCAGCTTCGGGGGAAGGAACACTGAAGCTTTCTTT,.,TRBJ1-1,TRBV5-6,.
CASSPRLGEKLFF,TGTGCCAGCAGCCCGAGATTGGGCGAAAAACTGTTTTTT,.,TRBJ1-4,TRBV11-2,many
CSASRGANTGELFF,TGCAGTGCTAGCCGAGGAGCGAACACCGGGGAGCTGTTTTTT,.,TRBJ2-2,TRBV20-1,many
CASSHVPRDLFYIGDEQYF,TGCGCCAGCAGCCATGTCCCTCGGGATCTGTTCTATATAGGAGACGAGCAGTACTTC,.,TRBJ2-7,TRBV4-1,few
CSARDLTSGRITDTQYF,TGCAGTGCTAGAGATCTAACTAGCGGGAGAATAACAGATACGCAGTATTTT,TRBD2,TRBJ2-3,TRBV20-1,.
CASSLPGISYEQYF,TGCGCCAGCAGCTTGCCCGGGATCTCCTACGAGCAGTACTTC,.,TRBJ2-7,TRBV5-1,many
CASSFNTDTQYF,TGCGCCAGCAGCTTCAACACAGATACGCAGTATTTT,.,TRBJ2-3,TRBV5-1,many
CATSKGTSGTQETQYF,TGTGCCACCAGCAAAGGGACTAGCGGGACCCAAGAGACCCAGTACTTC,TRBD2,TRBJ2-5,TRBV15,.
CASSIVRGALYNEQFF,TGTGCCAGTAGTATAGTAAGGGGAGCGCTCTACAATGAGCAGTTCTTC,.,TRBJ2-1,TRBV19,few
CASSGYRQGGTEAFF,TGCGCCAGCAGCGGATACCGACAGGGAGGCACTGAAGCTTTCTTT,TRBD1,TRBJ1-1,TRBV5-1,many
CASSPPDFGQGRPGANVLTF,TGTGCCAGCTCACCACCGGATTTCGGACAGGGGCGGCCTGGGGCCAACGTCCTGACTTTC,TRBD1,TRBJ2-6,TRBV18,.
CASTPGGGLLEAFF,TGTGCCAGCACCCCGGGGGGGGGGCTCCTTGAAGCTTTCTTT,.,TRBJ1-1,TRBV28,few
CASRRDHSNQPQHF,TGTGCCAGTAGACGGGACCATAGCAATCAGCCCCAGCATTTT,.,TRBJ1-5,TRBV19,.
CASSPRTVFDTEAFF,TGTGCCAGCTCACCACGGACGGTTTTCGACACTGAAGCTTTCTTT,.,TRBJ1-1,TRBV18,many
CASSLMARDTQYF,TGTGCCAGCAGCTTAATGGCTCGGGATACGCAGTATTTT,.,TRBJ2-3,TRBV7-3,many
CASSLDGQGYNEQFF,TGTGCCAGCAGCTTAGACGGACAGGGGTACAATGAGCAGTTCTTC,TRBD1,TRBJ2-1,TRBV7-3,many
CSVGKRMNTEAFF,TGCAGCGTTGGGAAAAGAATGAACACTGAAGCTTTCTTT,.,TRBJ1-1,TRBV29-1,.
CASSPINTGPYNEQFF,TGTGCCAGCTCACCAATCAATACAGGCCCTTACAATGAGCAGTTCTTC,.,TRBJ2-1,TRBV18,many
CASSQGRLGGKSTDTQYF,TGCGCCAGCAGCCAAGGGCGCCTAGGAGGGAAAAGCACAGATACGCAGTATTTT,.,TRBJ2-3,TRBV4-1,few
CSAKGSSNQPQHF,TGCAGTGCCAAGGGTTCGAGCAATCAGCCCCAGCATTTT,.,TRBJ1-5,TRBV20-1,few
CASRNRDRGYEQFF,TGCGCCAGCAGAAATCGGGACAGGGGTTATGAGCAGTTCTTC,TRBD1,TRBJ2-1,TRBV10-2,many
CASSELIQNTGELFF,TGTGCCAGCAGCGAACTGATACAAAACACCGGGGAGCTGTTTTTT,.,TRBJ2-2,TRBV9,few
CASRISPGQGAATEAFF,TGTGCCAGCAGGATCTCTCCGGGACAGGGGGCTGCCACTGAAGCTTTCTTT,TRBD1,TRBJ1-1,TRBV6-1,many
CASRQTAIGLAPDEQYF,TGTGCCAGCAGGCAGACAGCGATCGGACTAGCCCCCGACGAGCAGTACTTC,TRBD2,TRBJ2-7,TRBV2,few
CASSLAGGPFEQYF,TGTGCCAGCAGTTTAGCGGGAGGGCCCTTCGAGCAGTACTTC,TRBD2,TRBJ2-7,TRBV27,many
CASSPGFGSLTVRLYGYTF,TGTGCCAGCAGCCCCGGTTTCGGGAGCCTCACTGTTCGACTCTATGGCTACACCTTC,.,TRBJ1-2,TRBV7-8,.
CASRVGGGRRNTEAFF,TGTGCCAGCAGGGTGGGGGGGGGCAGGAGGAACACTGAAGCTTTCTTT,.,TRBJ1-1,TRBV25-1,.
CASSLEAVRHEQYF,TGTGCCAGCAGCTTGGAAGCGGTGAGACACGAGCAGTACTTC,.,TRBJ2-7,TRBV5-4,many
CASSPLKDFQFF,TGTGCCAGCAGCCCCCTCAAGGACTTCCAGTTCTTC,.,TRBJ2-1,TRBV2,many
CASSQNSRAYTF,TGTGCCAGCAGCCAGAACAGCCGGGCTTACACCTTC,.,TRBJ1-2,TRBV3-1,many
CSARGAGSYNEQFF,TGCAGTGCTAGGGGGGCCGGCTCCTACAATGAGCAGTTCTTC,.,TRBJ2-1,TRBV20-1,once
CAGGGNVNTEAFF,TGTGCCGGAGGGGGTAATGTGAACACTGAAGCTTTCTTT,.,TRBJ1-1,TRBV28,many
CASSEPTGPNYGYTF,TGTGCCAGCAGTGAACCGACAGGGCCCAACTATGGCTACACCTTC,TRBD1,TRBJ1-2,TRBV6-1,many
CSGGHLDGTEAFF,TGCAGCGGGGGACATCTCGACGGAACTGAAGCTTTCTTT,.,TRBJ1-1,TRBV29-1,many
CSALGSWSYNEQFF,TGCAGCGCTCTTGGCTCTTGGTCCTACAATGAGCAGTTCTTC,.,TRBJ2-1,TRBV29-1,many
CATAPTASSYEQYF,TGTGCCACCGCCCCAACAGCGAGCTCCTACGAGCAGTACTTC,.,TRBJ2-7,TRBV19,.
CASKIQGRMINEKLFF,TGCGCCAGCAAAATCCAGGGTCGGATGATTAATGAAAAACTGTTTTTT,.,TRBJ1-4,TRBV4-1,few
CASSVEDYYNEQFF,TGTGCCAGCAGCGTAGAAGATTACTACAATGAGCAGTTCTTC,.,TRBJ2-1,TRBV9,many
CANSGTGQDYGYTF,TGTGCCAACAGCGGGACGGGACAGGACTATGGCTACACCTTC,TRBD1,TRBJ1-2,TRBV5-6,once
CASSSLSSSGRHSYEQYF,TGTGCCAGCAGCTCCTTGTCCTCTAGCGGGAGGCACTCCTACGAGCAGTACTTC,TRBD2,TRBJ2-7,TRBV5-4,few
CASSLVGSSGRYEQYF,TGTGCCAGCAGCTTAGTGGGGTCTAGCGGGAGATACGAGCAGTACTTC,TRBD2,TRBJ2-7,TRBV7-6,many